Presented here are 5 T cell receptor beta chains from one specimen sequenced in a study of radiotherapy plus CTLA-4 blockade in lung cancer listed by TCRdb under 2018. Library method: the immunoSEQ multiplex PCR assay. TCRdb limited this immuneACCESS table to in-frame rearrangements with V and J called. A share of clones is missing; checked studies link under half to unresolved V genes, and the rest is unexplained. Here the sample has some 110,000 clones; roughly 80% occur a single time. 4% to 6% of the sample goes to the ten largest clones. Sequences were derived from peripheral blood, sampled from a patient treated with radiotherapy plus ipilimumab. The receptors derive from a human donor with non-small cell lung cancer who had a partial response to radiotherapy plus ipilimumab.

The rearrangement links TRBV18 to TRBJ1-2; D unresolved. The CDR3 has 11 amino acids. Trimming stripped 4 bases from V and 6 bases from J, with 6 bases between. The germline V gene encodes CDR1 KGHSH and CDR2 LQKENI. The CDR3 here is CASSQGDGYTF. CDR3 coding DNA: TGTGCCAGCTCACAGGGAGATGGCTACACCTTC. The full variable domain, with the rest looked up from reference TRBV18 and TRBJ1-2, is NAGVMQNPRHLVRRRGQEARLRCSPMKGHSHVYWYRQLPEEGLKFMVYLQKENIIDESGMPKERFSAEFPKEGPSILRIQQVVRGDSAAYFCASSQGDGYTFGSGTRLTVV.

This chain links TRBV5-4 with TRBJ1-1; D unresolved. V lost 3 bases and J 0 bases, leaving 6 bases between the germline ends. CDR1 SGHNT and CDR2 YYREEE come from the germline V gene (reference sequence). This CDR3 has 13 residues. The CDR3 spells CASSSAVNTEAFF. The CDR3 region has the DNA TGTGCCAGCAGCTCCGCGGTGAACACTGAAGCTTTCTTT.

The chain recombines TRBV28 with TRBJ1-1; D is possibly TRBD1 (6 bases). Trimming shortened V by 6 bases and J by 6 bases, and 17 bases separated the two germline ends. The germline gives CDR1 MDHEN, CDR2 SYDVKM. This CDR3 contains 14 residues. CDR3 residues: CASSWGRGVSEAFF. DNA of the CDR3: TGTGCCAGCAGCTGGGGCAGGGGAGTCTCTGAAGCTTTCTTT. The whole variable domain, filled in from reference TRBV28 and TRBJ1-1, reads DVKVTQSSRYLVKRTGEKVFLECVQDMDHENMFWYRQDPGLGLRLIYFSYDVKMKEKGDIPEGYSVSREKKERFSLILESASTNQTSMYLCASSWGRGVSEAFFGQGTRLTVV.

This sequence joins TRBV28 and TRBJ1-5; TRBD1 is a possible D gene (5 bases). Germline loops: CDR1 MDHEN, CDR2 SYDVKM. The CDR3 has 17 amino acids. The ends were cut back, 2 bases at V and 3 bases at J, with 17 bases in the middle. In DNA, the CDR3 is TGTGCCAGCAGTTTAGGTCGGAGACAGCCGAACAATCAGCCCCAGCATTTT. Translated, it gives CASSLGRRQPNNQPQHF.

The CDR3: CASSGTETGYNEQFF. CDR3 bases: TGTGCCAGCAGCGGGACCGAGACGGGGTACAATGAGCAGTTCTTC. The chain links TRBV9 to TRBJ2-1; maybe TRBD2 (5 bases). Germline CDR1 and CDR2: SGDLS and YYNGEE. This CDR3 region has 15 residues. V shed 3 bases and J shed 4 bases, with 14 bases lying between them.